These 24 T cell receptor beta chains came from one sample sequenced in a study of T cell responses to AZD1222 COVID-19 vaccine. TCRdb's table, derived via immunoSEQ multiplex PCR, lists solely in-frame clones and lacks some. The sample yields roughly 79,000 clones, approximately 82% seen once. The input for sequencing was peripheral blood, taken on day 0 of AZD1222 vaccination. All receptors come from an adult in good health.

This rearrangement joins TRBV12-5 to TRBJ2-7; TRBD1 might be the D (6 bases). Per germline, CDR1 LGHNT and CDR2 FRNRAP. V lost 7 bases to trimming and J lost 7 bases, with 11 bases between them. The CDR3 runs 11 residues. The CDR3 here is CASVSGQEQYF. CDR3 DNA: TGTGCTAGTGTTAGTGGACAGGAGCAGTACTTC.

The chain combines TRBV14 with TRBJ2-2, with TRBD1 matching over 8 bases. This CDR3 has 15 amino acids. The germline CDR1 and CDR2 sequences are SGHDN and FVKESK. V lost 4 bases to trimming and J lost 7 bases; unmatched junction nucleotides: 8. The CDR3 DNA reads TGTGCCAGCAGCCGATGGGACAGGCGAATCGGGGAGCTGTTTTTT. Translation: CASSRWDRRIGELFF.

The chain carries TRBV10-3 and TRBJ2-1, with TRBD2 identical over 11 bases. The CDR3 contains 16 residues. CDR1 is ENHRY and CDR2 is SYGVKD in the germline V gene. Trimming at V came to 0 bases and at J to 9 bases, leaving 7 bases not matched to a gene. The CDR3 reads CAISESGLAGGREQFF. For the CDR3, the DNA is TGTGCCATCAGTGAGTCTGGTCTAGCGGGAGGTCGTGAGCAGTTCTTC.

The chain links TRBV28 to TRBJ2-3; possible D gene TRBD2, 5 bases. The CDR3 contains 19 residues. From germline, CDR1 is MDHEN and CDR2 SYDVKM. V lost 4 bases, J lost 0 bases, and 23 bases lay in between. The CDR3 DNA is TGTGCCAGCAGTTCCGGACTCGCCGTCAACTTGTTCAGCACAGATACGCAGTATTTT. Translated, it gives CASSSGLAVNLFSTDTQYF.

The CDR3 region is CATSRDFHNYGYTF. CDR3 DNA: TGTGCCACCAGCAGAGATTTTCACAACTATGGCTACACCTTC. The rearrangement uses TRBV15 and TRBJ1-2; D is unresolved. Trimming left V 0 bases short and J 2 bases short, with 7 bases between. The CDR3 contains 14 residues. Germline-derived CDR1 and CDR2 are LNHNV and YYDKDF (reference sequence).

DNA of the CDR3: TGTGCCACCAGCAGCCGGTTGACAGGCCTTGATACGCAGTATTTT. It specifies CATSSRLTGLDTQYF. The rearrangement uses TRBV15 and TRBJ2-3; D perhaps matches TRBD1 (6 bases). Germline V gene data show CDR1 as LNHNV and CDR2 as YYDKDF (reference sequence). The CDR3 has 15 residues. Trimming cost V 3 bases and J 6 bases, with 16 bases left between them.

V usage is TRBV10-2 and J usage is TRBJ2-5, with no clear D. Trimming left V 3 bases short and J 7 bases short, with 12 bases between. The CDR3 is made up of 13 amino acids. Germline V gene lookup returns CDR1 WSHSY and CDR2 SAAADI. The CDR3 coding sequence is TGCGCCAGCAGTGAAGTAAGCTTGGGGACCCAGTACTTC. This encodes CASSEVSLGTQYF.

A single count supports this clone. The rearrangement links TRBV2 to TRBJ2-7; unclear D gene. The germline V gene encodes CDR1 SNHLY and CDR2 FYNNEI. V lost 2 bases and J 2 bases, leaving 4 bases between the germline ends. This CDR3 contains 12 residues. In DNA form, the CDR3 reads TGTGCCAGCAGTGAACTCCCCTACGAGCAGTACTTC. This translates into CASSELPYEQYF.

The chain combines TRBV3-1 (or the pseudogene TRBV3-2) with TRBJ2-7; maybe TRBD2 (5 bases). CDR1 LGHDT and CDR2 YNNKEL come from the germline V gene (reference sequence). V shed 1 base and J shed 1 base, with 11 bases lying between them. The CDR3 contains 15 residues. The DNA for the CDR3 is TGTGCCAGCAGCCAAGCGGACGGGGTTTCCTACGAGCAGTACTTC. Translating gives CASSQADGVSYEQYF.

This rearrangement joins TRBV3-1 (or the pseudogene TRBV3-2) to TRBJ1-1; D not certain. Germline V gene lookup returns CDR1 LGHDT and CDR2 YNNKEL (reference sequence). V lost 0 bases, J lost 5 bases, and 7 bases lay in between. The CDR3 runs 13 residues. CDR3 coding DNA: TGTGCCAGCAGCCAAGAAAGCAGGACTGAAGCTTTCTTT. Residues: CASSQESRTEAFF.

Only a few counts were recorded for this clone. The chain links TRBV5-6 to TRBJ1-1; 8 bases map to TRBD1. Germline lookup yields CDR1 SGHDT and CDR2 YYEEEE. Germline trimming cut 2 bases from V and 11 bases from J; bases unmatched to any gene: 5. The CDR3 runs to 12 residues. The CDR3 coding sequence is TGTGCCAGCAGCTTAGGACAGGGCGGGGCTTTCTTT. It codes for CASSLGQGGAFF. Combining the CDR3 with reference TRBV5-6 and TRBJ1-1 gives the whole variable domain DAGVTQSPTHLIKTRGQQVTLRCSPKSGHDTVSWYQQALGQGPQFIFQYYEEEERQRGNFPDRFSGHQFPNYSSELNVNALLLGDSALYLCASSLGQGGAFFGQGTRLTVV.

The chain recombines TRBV7-9 with TRBJ1-2, with D possibly TRBD1 on 6 matching bases. The CDR3 consists of 13 residues. Between the trimmed V and J ends, which lost 4 bases and 4 bases, there was a span of 10 bases. Germline V lookup: CDR1 SEHNR, CDR2 FQNEAQ (reference sequence). The CDR3 here is CASSSQGLYGYTF. The CDR3 nucleotides read TGTGCCAGCAGCTCACAGGGTCTCTATGGCTACACCTTC.

This clone was detected once. The chain uses TRBV15 and TRBJ2-5, with D possibly TRBD1 on 6 matching bases. This CDR3 is built from 12 residues. From germline, CDR1 is LNHNV and CDR2 YYDKDF (reference sequence). V dropped 5 bases and J dropped 5 bases, with 9 bases sitting between them. The CDR3 is CATSQRGETQYF. DNA for the CDR3: TGTGCCACCAGCCAAAGGGGGGAGACCCAGTACTTC.

The chain couples TRBV3-1 (or the pseudogene TRBV3-2) to TRBJ1-5, with 7 positions matching TRBD1. The CDR3 consists of 14 residues. V was pared by 4 bases and J by 5 bases, with 5 bases of the junction left unmatched. Looked up from germline, CDR1 is LGHDT and CDR2 is YNNKEL (reference sequence). The CDR3 nucleotides read TGTGCCAGCAGCCCTGGACAGGTCGATCAGCCCCAGCATTTT. This gives the protein CASSPGQVDQPQHF.

This clone has a handful of counts. Here the CDR3 DNA reads TGTGCCAGCAGTTCCCCGGTCACCGGGGAGCTGTTTTTT. This sequence encodes CASSSPVTGELFF. This chain joins TRBV28 and TRBJ2-2, with no clear D. V was cut by 4 bases and J by 4 bases, with 7 bases left in between. This CDR3 has 13 amino acids. From germline, CDR1 is MDHEN and CDR2 SYDVKM.

The rearrangement links TRBV19 to TRBJ2-2; tentative D call: TRBD2 (5 bases). The CDR3 consists of 16 residues. Germline loops: CDR1 LNHDA, CDR2 SQIVND (reference sequence). V lost 7 bases and J 8 bases, leaving 23 bases between the germline ends. CDR3 protein: CASTNHGVGLIGELFF. DNA of the CDR3: TGTGCCAGTACCAACCACGGGGTGGGGTTAATTGGGGAGCTGTTTTTT. Supplemented by reference TRBV19 and TRBJ2-2, the full variable domain reads DGGITQSPKYLFRKEGQNVTLSCEQNLNHDAMYWYRQDPGQGLRLIYYSQIVNDFQKGDIAEGYSVSREKKESFPLTVTSAQKNPTAFYLCASTNHGVGLIGELFFGEGSRLTVL.

The chain couples TRBV5-1 to TRBJ2-7; the D gene is possibly TRBD1 (6 bases). Trimming left V 6 bases short and J 5 bases short, with 18 bases between. The germline V gene has CDR1 SGHRS and CDR2 YFSETQ. The CDR3 extends over 14 amino acids. CDR3 amino acids: CASTTPDRTNEQYF. CDR3 sequence (DNA): TGCGCCAGCACCACCCCAGACAGGACCAACGAGCAGTACTTC.

This clone was counted only a few times. CDR3 coding DNA: TGTGCCAGTAGTCCGACTGAGAGGACAGGGTTATCAGATACGCAGTATTTT. It specifies CASSPTERTGLSDTQYF. The rearrangement joins TRBV19 to TRBJ2-3; the match to TRBD1 covers 8 bases. The V gene's germline CDR1 is LNHDA and CDR2 SQIVND (reference sequence). This CDR3 region has 17 residues. J gave up 4 bases and V 5 bases, and 14 bases lay outside the gene matches.

The chain is built from TRBV29-1 and TRBJ2-2, with D perhaps matching TRBD2 (6 bases). V was pared by 7 bases and J by 8 bases, with 17 bases between. CDR3 length equals 13 residues. Germline V gives CDR1 SQVTM, CDR2 ANQGSEA. CDR3 nucleotide sequence: TGCAGCGCCGCCCCGGAGGGTAGAGGGGAGCTGTTTTTT. Translating it yields CSAAPEGRGELFF.

V gene TRBV27 combines with J gene TRBJ2-6; D uncertain. The CDR3 contains 13 residues. Trimming took off 2 bases at V and 3 bases at J, with 2 bases between the two ends. Germline CDR1 MNHEY, CDR2 SMNVEV (reference sequence). CDR3 nucleotide sequence: TGTGCCAGCAGTTTAAGTGGGGCCAACGTCCTGACTTTC. Its protein is CASSLSGANVLTF.

The V and J genes are TRBV5-1 and TRBJ1-4, with 8 bases lining up with TRBD1. The length of the CDR3 is 14 residues. V dropped 1 base and J dropped 14; count of bases not matched to a gene: 10. Germline V gives CDR1 SGHRS, CDR2 YFSETQ. CDR3 residues: CASSLLGERTGLFF. The CDR3 nucleotides are TGCGCCAGCAGCTTGCTCGGAGAAAGGACAGGGCTGTTTTTT.

The chain links TRBV5-6 to TRBJ2-1; D not certain. Germline V lookup: CDR1 SGHDT, CDR2 YYEEEE. V lost 2 bases and J 0 bases, leaving 6 bases between the germline ends. There are 14 residues in the CDR3. The CDR3 loop reads CASSFYSSYNEQFF. CDR3 bases: TGTGCCAGCAGCTTCTACAGCTCCTACAATGAGCAGTTCTTC.

This chain links TRBV2 with TRBJ1-5, with 7 nucleotides matching TRBD1. This CDR3 is 15 amino acids long. V shed 3 bases, J shed 6 bases, and the junction held 8 bases outside the gene matches. Germline V gene data show CDR1 as SNHLY and CDR2 as FYNNEI. Here the CDR3 reads CASSDSQGVSQPQHF. CDR3 coding DNA: TGTGCCAGCAGTGATTCCCAGGGGGTGAGTCAGCCCCAGCATTTT.

This chain links TRBV5-1 with TRBJ1-1; D call uncertain. The CDR3 loop spans 16 amino acids. Germline V gene sequence: CDR1 SGHRS, CDR2 YFSETQ. V lost 0 bases and J lost 1, with 13 bases in between. This CDR3 reads CASSLEGVSRNTEAFF. In DNA, the CDR3 is TGCGCCAGCAGCTTGGAAGGCGTCTCAAGGAACACTGAAGCTTTCTTT.